One T cell receptor beta chain is described in this entry. No antigen is known for it. The sample comes from a study of cytomegalovirus exposure and HLA in healthy donors. Study background: Within an early data release were about 90 million unique TCRs drawn from HLA-typed donors.

Points from the study as a whole: Later, TCR association rates were found to vary by HLA locus, highest for DRB1 and lowest for HLA-C. Analyses of presence/absence relied on an assumption of roughly uniform sequencing depth across donors. In a later analysis, V- and J-gene trimming of beta chains associated with a DCLRE1C missense variant, replicated independently.

The ends lost 8 bases at V and 0 bases at J; junction bases unmatched: 1. The CDR3 has 13 residues. Looked up from germline, CDR1 is MGHDK and CDR2 is SYGVNS. PCR was performed using 60 Vbeta and 13 Jbeta primers. Measured with immunoSEQ multiplex PCR; TCRdb has only the in-frame clones, and not every one. In total, the table holds some 180,000 clones. The specimen sequenced was PBMCs. This sequence originates from a man aged 30 to 45 in good health and CMV-seronegative. V and J are TRBV25-1 and TRBJ1-5, with 7 positions matching TRBD1. CDR3 nucleotides: TGTGCCAGCGAGGGGGCTAGCAATCAGCCCCAGCATTTT. As protein: CASEGASNQPQHF.